Listed below are T cell receptor beta chains from one sample, sequenced in a study of Ad26.COV2.S vaccination and SARS-CoV-2 variants. Assay: immunoSEQ multiplex PCR; the TCRdb copy retains only in-frame clones and omits some. The sample shows approximately 340,000 clones, about 91% of them seen only once. The specimen was peripheral blood, collected after recovery from COVID-19. These receptors were obtained from a human donor who had recovered from COVID-19. Both conserved end residues are part of each CDR3. The D gene is left open where the match is weak. Clone size, where shown, is once, few, many, or a class for clones that have expanded.

cdr3_aa | cdr3_nt | v_call | d_call | j_call | clone_size
CASSLAGGADTGELFF | TGCGCCAGCAGCTTGGCCGGGGGCGCGGACACCGGGGAGCTGTTTTTT | TRBV5-1 | . | TRBJ2-2 | .
CASLSWGTGQNTQYF | TGTGCCAGCCTAAGTTGGGGGACAGGGCAGAATACGCAGTATTTT | TRBV25-1 | TRBD1 | TRBJ2-3 | .
CASSRAGHTVYNEQFF | TGCGCCAGCAGCCGGGCAGGGCACACCGTGTACAATGAGCAGTTCTTC | TRBV4-1 | . | TRBJ2-1 | .
CASSPSSGGGNTIYF | TGTGCCAGCAGTCCTTCCTCAGGGGGAGGAAACACCATATATTTT | TRBV9 | TRBD1 | TRBJ1-3 | .
CSASGQPANEKLFF | TGCAGTGCAAGTGGACAGCCTGCTAATGAAAAACTGTTTTTT | TRBV20-1 | . | TRBJ1-4 | .
CASSYAQGRNTEAFF | TGTGCCAGCAGTTACGCCCAGGGGAGGAACACTGAAGCTTTCTTT | TRBV6-5 | . | TRBJ1-1 | .
CASSQDPSWAGANVLTF | TGTGCCAGCAGCCAAGATCCGTCATGGGCCGGGGCCAACGTCCTGACTTTC | TRBV14 | . | TRBJ2-6 | .
CASSEPGRGGYGYTF | TGTGCCAGCAGCGAGCCCGGCAGGGGAGGCTATGGCTACACCTTC | TRBV6-5 | . | TRBJ1-2 | .
CASRRDQIEAFF | TGTGCCAGCAGGAGGGACCAAATAGAAGCTTTCTTT | TRBV6-5 | . | TRBJ1-1 | .
CASGRYTEAFF | TGTGCAAGCGGTAGGTACACTGAAGCTTTCTTT | TRBV6-5 | . | TRBJ1-1 | .
CASSPSRTGIYEQYF | TGTGCCAGCAGTCCAAGTCGCACAGGGATCTACGAGCAGTACTTC | TRBV13 | . | TRBJ2-7 | .
CASSLGGSQFF | TGTGCCAGCAGTTTAGGGGGCTCCCAGTTCTTC | TRBV12-3/TRBV12-4 | . | TRBJ2-1 | once
CAIRGPSGNTIYF | TGTGCCATCAGGGGACCGTCTGGAAACACCATATATTTT | TRBV10-3 | . | TRBJ1-3 | .
CASSPRGRIGPPDTQYF | TGTGCCAGCTCACCACGAGGCAGGATTGGACCCCCAGATACGCAGTATTTT | TRBV18 | . | TRBJ2-3 | .
CASSLDRVSYNEQFF | TGTGCCAGCAGTCTTGACCGCGTCTCCTACAATGAGCAGTTCTTC | TRBV6-4 | . | TRBJ2-1 | .
CAISESGPKTGEVREQYF | TGTGCCATCAGTGAGTCGGGACCCAAGACAGGGGAGGTACGCGAGCAGTACTTC | TRBV10-3 | TRBD1 | TRBJ2-7 | .
CASSYSIGFYEQYF | TGTGCCAGCAGTTACTCGATAGGTTTCTACGAGCAGTACTTC | TRBV6-5 | . | TRBJ2-7 | .
CASSNAGSRPQHF | TGTGCCAGTAGTAACGCTGGATCGCGGCCCCAGCATTTT | TRBV19 | . | TRBJ1-5 | .
CASSPAGGTYGYTF | TGCGCCAGCAGCCCGGCCGGGGGGACCTATGGCTACACCTTC | TRBV5-1 | . | TRBJ1-2 | .
CASSATGESTEAFF | TGCGCCAGCAGTGCAACAGGGGAGTCCACTGAAGCTTTCTTT | TRBV10-1 | TRBD1 | TRBJ1-1 | once
CASSLAGGGYNEQFF | TGCGCCAGCAGCTTGGCGGGGGGCGGCTACAATGAGCAGTTCTTC | TRBV5-1 | . | TRBJ2-1 | .
CASSSQDRPLRGELFF | TGCGCCAGCAGCTCGCAGGACAGGCCCTTGCGCGGGGAGCTGTTTTTT | TRBV5-1 | TRBD1 | TRBJ2-2 | .
CASSLGGGQGESGANVLTF | TGTGCCAGCAGCCTGGGTGGGGGACAGGGGGAATCTGGGGCCAACGTCCTGACTTTC | TRBV5-6 | TRBD1 | TRBJ2-6 | .
CSARTEHTEAFF | TGCAGCGCACGGACAGAACACACTGAAGCTTTCTTT | TRBV29-1 | . | TRBJ1-1 | .
CASIGQGDYEQYF | TGTGCCAGTATTGGACAGGGTGACTACGAGCAGTACTTC | TRBV19 | TRBD1 | TRBJ2-7 | .
CASSKGLAGAYNEQFF | TGTGCCAGCAGCAAAGGACTAGCGGGAGCCTACAATGAGCAGTTCTTC | TRBV9 | TRBD2 | TRBJ2-1 | .
CASSQGPRGSQPQHF | TGTGCCAGCAGCCAAGGACCGAGGGGCAGTCAGCCCCAGCATTTT | TRBV3-1/TRBV3-2 | . | TRBJ1-5 | .
CGSGSSSYEQYF | TGTGGCTCGGGGTCCAGCTCCTACGAGCAGTACTTC | TRBV6-5 | . | TRBJ2-7 | .
CASSPGGASYNEQFF | TGTGCCAGTAGTCCAGGAGGGGCGTCCTACAATGAGCAGTTCTTC | TRBV19 | . | TRBJ2-1 | .
CASRSITEAFF | TGTGCCAGCAGGTCGATCACTGAAGCTTTCTTT | TRBV6-5 | . | TRBJ1-1 | .
CASSDRQGRLYEKLFF | TGTGCCAGCAGTGATCGACAGGGCCGTCTCTATGAAAAACTGTTTTTT | TRBV6-1 | TRBD1 | TRBJ1-4 | .
CASAPGLGAYEQYF | TGTGCCAGCGCGCCAGGGCTCGGCGCCTACGAGCAGTACTTC | TRBV27 | . | TRBJ2-7 | .
CASSREGGEGVAGYTF | TGTGCCAGCAGCCGCGAAGGGGGAGAAGGGGTGGCTGGCTACACCTTC | TRBV6-4 | . | TRBJ1-2 | .
CASSLMGQGANLGKLFF | TGTGCCAGCAGCTTAATGGGACAGGGTGCCAATTTGGGGAAACTGTTTTTT | TRBV7-6 | TRBD1 | TRBJ1-4 | .
CASSLGGLGQETQYF | TGTGCCAGCAGCTTAGGGGGACTGGGCCAAGAGACCCAGTACTTC | TRBV7-9 | . | TRBJ2-5 | .
CASSPGQIRYEQYF | TGTGCCAGCAGCCCGGGCCAAATCAGGTACGAGCAGTACTTC | TRBV7-2 | . | TRBJ2-7 | .
CASSHMKYAAEQYF | TGTGCCAGCAGCCACATGAAGTACGCCGCTGAGCAGTACTTC | TRBV14 | . | TRBJ2-7 | few
CASSPGHAGPIYF | TGTGCCAGCAGTCCGGGCCACGCCGGTCCCATATATTTT | TRBV6-6 | . | TRBJ1-3 | .
CASSVEVGRGSPLHF | TGTGCCAGCAGCGTAGAGGTGGGGCGCGGTTCACCCCTCCACTTT | TRBV9 | . | TRBJ1-6 | .
CASSSGASYEQYF | TGTGCCAGCAGCTCCGGGGCCTCCTACGAGCAGTACTTC | TRBV27 | . | TRBJ2-7 | .
CSVLGARSYEQYF | TGCAGCGTTTTGGGGGCTCGTTCCTACGAGCAGTACTTC | TRBV29-1 | . | TRBJ2-7 | .
CASSYSAYNEQFF | TGTGCCAGCAGTTACTCTGCTTACAATGAGCAGTTCTTC | TRBV6-2/TRBV6-3 | . | TRBJ2-1 | .
CSASLGTRYSPLHF | TGCAGTGCTAGTTTGGGGACGAGGTATTCACCCCTCCACTTT | TRBV20-1 | . | TRBJ1-6 | once
CASSTTLEQGSSKNIQYF | TGTGCCAGTAGTACCACACTCGAACAGGGATCATCCAAAAACATTCAGTACTTC | TRBV19 | . | TRBJ2-4 | .
CASGPDRDRSSYEQYF | TGTGCTAGTGGTCCAGACCGGGACCGGAGCTCCTACGAGCAGTACTTC | TRBV12-5 | . | TRBJ2-7 | .
CASSDVRLPYNEQFF | TGTGCCAGCAGTGACGTTCGGTTACCCTACAATGAGCAGTTCTTC | TRBV2 | . | TRBJ2-1 | .
CASSFGTGTGELFF | TGTGCCAGCAGCTTCGGGACAGGGACCGGGGAGCTGTTTTTT | TRBV7-9 | TRBD1 | TRBJ2-2 | .
CASSVEGGGGTDTQYF | TGTGCCAGCAGCGTAGAGGGGGGAGGTGGCACAGATACGCAGTATTTT | TRBV9 | . | TRBJ2-3 | .
CSPASRNEQYF | TGCAGTCCGGCGTCCAGGAACGAGCAGTACTTC | TRBV20-1 | . | TRBJ2-7 | .
CASSESGGQPQHF | TGCGCCAGCAGTGAGTCAGGGGGACAGCCCCAGCATTTT | TRBV10-1 | . | TRBJ1-5 | .
CASSGRGGYTF | TGTGCCAGCAGCGGACGGGGTGGCTACACCTTC | TRBV7-9 | . | TRBJ1-2 | .